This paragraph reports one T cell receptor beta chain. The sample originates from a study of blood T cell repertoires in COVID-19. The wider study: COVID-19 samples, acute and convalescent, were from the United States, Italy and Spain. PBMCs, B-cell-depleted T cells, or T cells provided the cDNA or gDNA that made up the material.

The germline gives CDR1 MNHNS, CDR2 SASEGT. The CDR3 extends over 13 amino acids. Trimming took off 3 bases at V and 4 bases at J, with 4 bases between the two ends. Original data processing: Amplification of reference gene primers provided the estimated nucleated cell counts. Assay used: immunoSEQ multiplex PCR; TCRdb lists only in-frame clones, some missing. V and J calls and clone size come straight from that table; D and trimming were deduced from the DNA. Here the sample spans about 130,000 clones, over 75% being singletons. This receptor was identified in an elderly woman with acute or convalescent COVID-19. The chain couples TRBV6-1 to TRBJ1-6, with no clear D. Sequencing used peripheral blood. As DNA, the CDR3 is TGTGCCAGCAGTGAGGAGTATAATTCACCCCTCCACTTT. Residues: CASSEEYNSPLHF.